Listed here are 11 T cell receptor beta chains from one sample, sequenced in a study of blood T cell repertoires in COVID-19. This table comes from immunoSEQ multiplex PCR, and its TCRdb copy is limited to in-frame clones, with some not included. The table records approximately 300,000 clones, more than 70% of them present only once. The sample was peripheral blood. The source of these receptors is a woman aged 45-65 years with acute or convalescent COVID-19.

The V call is TRBV7-6, the J call TRBJ2-3; 8 bases are a match to TRBD2. The germline V gene has CDR1 SGHVS and CDR2 FNYEAQ. The CDR3 loop spans 16 amino acids. V shed 3 bases and J 5 bases; nucleotides not matched to a gene: 10. The CDR3 spells CASSLSGSGTEDTQYF. The CDR3 DNA reads TGTGCCAGCAGCTTGTCTGGTAGCGGGACTGAAGATACGCAGTATTTT.

The genes are TRBV6-6 and TRBJ2-1; the D gene is possibly TRBD1 (5 bases). Trimming shortened V by 5 bases and J by 6 bases, and 17 bases separated the two germline ends. In germline, CDR1 is MNHNY, CDR2 SVGAGI (reference sequence). CDR3 size: 15 residues. The CDR3: CASSRGADRINEQFF. In DNA form, the CDR3 reads TGTGCCAGCAGTCGCGGAGCCGACAGAATCAATGAGCAGTTCTTC.

The rearrangement joins TRBV19 to TRBJ2-6; D might be TRBD1 (5 bases). V was shortened by 5 bases and J by 2 bases, with 7 bases between the two germline ends. The CDR3 length is 14 residues. CDR1 and CDR2 (germline): LNHDA, SQIVND (reference sequence). The CDR3 reads CASSEGAGANVLTF. CDR3 in DNA: TGTGCCAGTAGTGAAGGGGCTGGGGCCAACGTCCTGACTTTC.

The chain links TRBV6-5 to TRBJ2-3; 10 bases map to TRBD2. Germline V gene lookup returns CDR1 MNHEY and CDR2 SVGAGI. After removal of 10 bases from V and 4 bases from J, the junction contained 11 bases not matched to a gene. The CDR3 totals 15 residues. The CDR3 DNA sequence: TGTGCCACCTGGCAGGGGACTAGCGACTCAGATACGCAGTATTTT. Translation: CATWQGTSDSDTQYF.

The V call is TRBV27, the J call TRBJ2-7, with D possibly matching TRBD1 (6 bases). This CDR3 has 17 residues. Trimming cost V 5 bases and J 0 bases, with 20 bases left between them. The germline V gene has CDR1 MNHEY and CDR2 SMNVEV (reference sequence). The CDR3 DNA reads as TGTGCCAGCAGTCCCCCCCTACAGGGTCCGAGCTCCTACGAGCAGTACTTC. The encoded protein is CASSPPLQGPSSYEQYF.

The rearrangement links TRBV27 to TRBJ1-2, with 9 positions matching TRBD1. Germline CDR1 MNHEY, CDR2 SMNVEV (reference sequence). The CDR3 runs to 15 residues. After removal of 6 bases from V and 2 bases from J, the junction contained 7 bases not matched to a gene. The CDR3 spells CASREQGTGNYGYTF. In DNA form, the CDR3 reads TGTGCCAGCAGAGAACAGGGGACAGGGAACTATGGCTACACCTTC.

This rearrangement joins TRBV19 to TRBJ1-4; 9 bases agree with TRBD1. The germline V gene encodes CDR1 LNHDA and CDR2 SQIVND (reference sequence). With V trimmed by 7 bases and J by 8 bases, 8 bases remained unmatched. The CDR3 extends over 14 amino acids. The CDR3: CASTVQGAGEKLFF. DNA for the CDR3: TGTGCCAGTACTGTACAGGGGGCGGGAGAAAAACTGTTTTTT.

The chain uses TRBV3-1 (or the pseudogene TRBV3-2) and TRBJ2-2; D unresolved. V was shortened by 2 bases and J by 7 bases, with 11 bases between the two germline ends. Looked up from germline, CDR1 is LGHDT and CDR2 is YNNKEL (reference sequence). The CDR3 is made up of 14 amino acids. For the CDR3, the DNA is TGTGCCAGCAGCCAACCCGGCCCGGGCGGGGAGCTGTTTTTT. Translation gives CASSQPGPGGELFF.

This clone was picked up a small number of times. This chain links TRBV7-2 with TRBJ1-4; 8 nucleotides agree with TRBD1. After removal of 6 bases from V and 10 bases from J, the junction contained 10 bases not matched to a gene. Germline V CDR1 and CDR2: SGHTA, FQGNSA. The CDR3 is 14 amino acids. This CDR3 reads CASRPGQGGGKLFF. CDR3 in DNA: TGTGCCAGCAGACCCGGACAGGGAGGTGGAAAACTGTTTTTT.

The chain recombines TRBV7-2 with TRBJ1-1; D is perhaps TRBD1 (5 bases). In germline, CDR1 is SGHTA, CDR2 FQGNSA. V was trimmed by 5 bases and J by 4 bases, leaving 14 bases between them. The CDR3 length is 14 residues. As DNA, the CDR3 is TGTGCCAGCAGCCTTCGCAGGGCGAGCACTGAAGCTTTCTTT. Its translation is CASSLRRASTEAFF.

This sequence joins TRBV19 and TRBJ2-4; 8 bases are a match to TRBD2. CDR1 LNHDA and CDR2 SQIVND come from the germline V gene (reference sequence). V gave up 5 bases and J gave up 6 bases; unmatched junction bases: 3. The CDR3 has 13 residues. The CDR3 loop reads CASSYRGGNIQYF. As DNA, the CDR3 is TGTGCCAGTAGTTACCGGGGGGGAAACATTCAGTACTTC.